This T cell receptor (beta chain) was documented in a study of cytomegalovirus exposure and HLA in healthy donors. Across the study: Earlier, 100 million or so unique TCR beta sequences were recovered from about 179 million T cells by an analysis.

The PCR ran on 60 Vbeta and 13 Jbeta primers. Sequenced by immunoSEQ multiplex PCR; TCRdb stores in-frame clones only, minus some. The table includes around 95,000 clones, under 85% detected once. The study, taken as a whole, reports: Later analysis demonstrated an association between a missense DCLRE1C variant and TCR beta V- and J-gene trimming.

The CDR3 is 12 amino acids. The germline V gene has CDR1 LNHDA and CDR2 SQIVND (reference sequence). Losses at the gene ends were 3 bases for V and 7 bases for J; bases not matched to a gene: 0. In the case of this clone: Its antigen is still unknown.

Sequenced material: PBMCs. The TCR was taken from a female donor in good health and CMV-seropositive. The V and J genes are TRBV19 and TRBJ2-1; 7 bases line up with TRBD2. The CDR3 loop is CASSMGGNEQFF. DNA for the CDR3: TGTGCCAGTAGTATGGGGGGGAATGAGCAGTTCTTC.